This section outlines one T cell receptor (beta chain) sequence together with its context. TCRdb's copy holds only in-frame clones and misses some; the assay was immunoSEQ multiplex PCR. The sample yields just over 650,000 clones, approximately 90% seen once. This entry belongs to a study of blood T cell repertoires in COVID-19. Trimming removed 1 base from V and 3 bases from J; junction bases left unmatched: 5. This CDR3 region has 15 residues. CDR1 and CDR2 from the germline V gene are SGHRS and YFSETQ. The TCR comes from a woman aged 18-29 years with acute or convalescent COVID-19. The sequenced sample was peripheral blood. This chain links TRBV5-1 with TRBJ2-5; 8 nucleotides line up with TRBD2. CDR3 protein: CASSLWREVEETQYF. The DNA for the CDR3 is TGCGCCAGCAGCTTGTGGCGGGAGGTAGAAGAGACCCAGTACTTC.